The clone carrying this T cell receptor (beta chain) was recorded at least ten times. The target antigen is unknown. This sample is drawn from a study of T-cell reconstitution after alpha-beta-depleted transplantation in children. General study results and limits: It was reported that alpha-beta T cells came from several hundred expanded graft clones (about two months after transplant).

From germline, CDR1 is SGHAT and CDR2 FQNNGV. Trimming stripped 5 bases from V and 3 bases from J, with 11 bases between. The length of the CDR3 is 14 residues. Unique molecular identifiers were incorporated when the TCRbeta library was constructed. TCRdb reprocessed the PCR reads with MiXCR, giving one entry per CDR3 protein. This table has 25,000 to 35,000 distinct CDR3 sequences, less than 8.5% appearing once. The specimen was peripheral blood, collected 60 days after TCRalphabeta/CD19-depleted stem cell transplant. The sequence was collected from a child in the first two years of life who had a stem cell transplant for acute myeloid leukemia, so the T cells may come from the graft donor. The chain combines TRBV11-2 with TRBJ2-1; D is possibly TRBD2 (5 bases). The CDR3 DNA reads TGTGCCAGCAGCACCCACGGACTCTACAATGAGCAGTTCTTC. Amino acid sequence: CASSTHGLYNEQFF.